This TCR beta chain was sequenced for a study of blood T cell repertoires in COVID-19. About the research overall: Nucleic acid was either cDNA or gDNA, and it came from T cells, B-cell-depleted T cells, or PBMCs.

The Seattle patients, enrolled during active infection, were followed longitudinally. In the authors' workflow: From reference gene primer amplification, estimates of nucleated cell counts were derived. The assay was immunoSEQ multiplex PCR, and TCRdb's table has in-frame clones only and misses some. V and J calls and clone size follow that table, whereas D and trimming were derived from the DNA. The data contain roughly 480,000 clones, roughly 89% of them singletons. V shed 3 bases, J shed 4 bases, and the junction held 19 bases outside the gene matches. This CDR3 spans 19 amino acids. Germline assignment: CDR1 SGHRS and CDR2 YFSETQ.

The chain combines TRBV5-1 with TRBJ2-7; 10 bases agree with TRBD2. Specimen: peripheral blood. This TCR came from a man in his late teens or twenties with COVID-19, enrolled during active disease. Written as DNA, the CDR3 is TGCGCCAGCAGCTCAGACAGGGGACCTCTAGCGGGAGTTAGTTACGAGCAGTACTTC. It specifies CASSSDRGPLAGVSYEQYF.